This T cell receptor (beta chain) was captured by sequencing in a study of blood T cell repertoires in COVID-19. The CDR3 length is 14 residues. J lost 3 bases, V lost 6 bases, and 8 bases had no gene match. Germline assignment: CDR1 SQVTM and CDR2 ANQGSEA. Profiling relied on immunoSEQ multiplex PCR, and the TCRdb table lists in-frame clones only, not all of them. The top ten hold 15% to 20% of the sample, which has around 98,000 clones, about 88% seen once. The chain is built from TRBV29-1 and TRBJ2-7; TRBD1 matches at 10 bases. Source material: peripheral blood. This TCR was recovered from a woman in her sixties or seventies with acute or convalescent COVID-19. The CDR3 sequence: CSVSGDRGGYEQYF. Written as DNA, the CDR3 is TGCAGCGTATCCGGGGACAGGGGTGGCTACGAGCAGTACTTC.